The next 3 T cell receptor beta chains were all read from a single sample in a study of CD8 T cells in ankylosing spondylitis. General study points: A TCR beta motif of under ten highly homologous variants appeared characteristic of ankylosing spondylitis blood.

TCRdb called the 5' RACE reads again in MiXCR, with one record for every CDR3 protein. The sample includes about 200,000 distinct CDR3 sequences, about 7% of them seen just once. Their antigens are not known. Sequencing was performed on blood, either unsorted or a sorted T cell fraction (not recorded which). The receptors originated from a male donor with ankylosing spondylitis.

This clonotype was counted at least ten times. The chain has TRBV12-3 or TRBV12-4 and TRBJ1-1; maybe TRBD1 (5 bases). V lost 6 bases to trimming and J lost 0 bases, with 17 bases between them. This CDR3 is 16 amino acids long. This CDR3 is CASSPGALQMNTEAFF. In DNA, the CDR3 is TGTGCCAGCAGCCCCGGGGCCCTGCAGATGAACACTGAAGCTTTCTTT.

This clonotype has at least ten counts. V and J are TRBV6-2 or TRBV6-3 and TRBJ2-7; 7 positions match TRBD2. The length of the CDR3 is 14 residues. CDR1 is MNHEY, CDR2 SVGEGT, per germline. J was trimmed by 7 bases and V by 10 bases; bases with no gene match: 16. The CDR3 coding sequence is TGTGCCACGAGGATCCGGGAGGCGAGGTTGGAGCAGTACTTC. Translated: CATRIREARLEQYF.

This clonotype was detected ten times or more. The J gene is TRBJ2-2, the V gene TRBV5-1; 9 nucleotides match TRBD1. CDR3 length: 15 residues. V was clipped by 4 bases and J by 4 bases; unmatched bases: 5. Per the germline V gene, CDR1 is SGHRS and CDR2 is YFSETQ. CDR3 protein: CASSGRDRVTGELFF. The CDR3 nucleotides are TGCGCCAGCAGCGGCCGGGACAGGGTCACCGGGGAGCTGTTTTTT.